This is a list of T cell receptor beta chains from one sample in a study of T-cell reconstitution after alpha-beta-depleted transplantation in children. TCRdb used MiXCR to reprocess the PCR reads, holding one entry per CDR3 protein. Seen here are 6,400 or so distinct CDR3 sequences, 16% observed once, and the top ten hold roughly 12%. Source: PBMCs, mostly from graft donor cells, taken 60 days after TCRalphabeta/CD19-depleted stem cell transplant. Receptors were obtained from a male patient younger than 18 who had a stem cell transplant for acute myeloid leukemia, so the T cells may come from the graft donor. CDR3s include the opening cysteine and the closing phenylalanine or tryptophan. A D gene is named only where the DNA matches it firmly. Not all rows give a size; the values are once, few, many and, for expanded clones, a class.

j_call d_call v_call clone_size cdr3_nt cdr3_aa
TRBJ1-6 - TRBV20-1 - TGCAGTGCTAGAGATATGGCTTCACCCCTCCACTTT CSARDMASPLHF
TRBJ2-3 - TRBV15 few TGTGCCACCAGCAGAGATAACAGAATAACAGATACGCAGTATTTT CATSRDNRITDTQYF
TRBJ2-7 TRBD2 TRBV4-2 medium-sized TGTGCCAGCAGCGCACGGGGTTGGACTAGCGGCTCCTACGAGCAGTACTTC CASSARGWTSGSYEQYF
TRBJ2-3 TRBD2 TRBV12-3/TRBV12-4 - TGTGCCAGCAGTTCCAGCGGGGACGATACGCAGTATTTT CASSSSGDDTQYF
TRBJ1-2 - TRBV20-1 - TGCAGTGCGGGCCTAGTCGACGGGTCCTATGGCTACACCTTC CSAGLVDGSYGYTF
TRBJ1-1 - TRBV4-2 - TGTGCCAGCAGCCAAGTCCGCTCAGGGGCAAGCACTGAAGCTTTCTTT CASSQVRSGASTEAFF
TRBJ1-5 - TRBV11-2 - TGTGCCAGCAGCCCAAGCACAGGGAATCAGCCCCAGCATTTT CASSPSTGNQPQHF
TRBJ2-7 - TRBV29-1 - TGCAGCGTTGGGTCCTACGAGCAGTACTTC CSVGSYEQYF
TRBJ1-3 - TRBV20-1 medium-sized TGCAGTGCTAGAGGCGGAAACACCATATATTTT CSARGGNTIYF
TRBJ1-1 - TRBV7-2 - TGTGCCAGCAGCTTAGTGGGGACAACGAACACTGAAGCTTTCTTT CASSLVGTTNTEAFF
TRBJ1-5 - TRBV6-2/TRBV6-3 medium-sized TGTGCCAGCAGTTTGGCCAGGGATAATCAGCCCCAGCATTTT CASSLARDNQPQHF
TRBJ2-3 - TRBV7-2 - TGTGCCAGCAGCTTGGCGACAGGTTCTTCGACAGATACGCAGTATTTT CASSLATGSSTDTQYF
TRBJ2-5 TRBD1 TRBV23-1 few TGCGCCAGCGTCCCAAGACAGGGCCAAGAGACCCAGTACTTC CASVPRQGQETQYF
TRBJ2-1 - TRBV29-1 medium-sized TGCAGCGCTGGGGTACGGGACTTAGGGGGTAATGAGCAGTTCTTC CSAGVRDLGGNEQFF
TRBJ2-2 - TRBV7-9 - TGTGCCAGCAGCTCCTTAGGGCCCACCGGGGAGCTGTTTTTT CASSSLGPTGELFF
TRBJ2-7 - TRBV5-6 medium-sized TGTGCCAGCAGCTTGGGAGCCCTTACCTACGAGCAGTACTTC CASSLGALTYEQYF
TRBJ1-2 - TRBV12-3/TRBV12-4 medium-sized TGTGCCAGCAGTTTAGAGGGGGGGCTTGGCTATGGCTACACCTTC CASSLEGGLGYGYTF
TRBJ1-4 - TRBV20-1 - TGCAGTGCCACCGAAGGTTGGCAGCTTAATGAAAAACTGTTTTTT CSATEGWQLNEKLFF
TRBJ2-1 TRBD2 TRBV19 - TGTGCCAGTAGTATTGGAGCGGGAGGGTACAATGAGCAGTTCTTC CASSIGAGGYNEQFF
TRBJ1-1 - TRBV7-9 medium-sized TGTGCCAGCAGCTCCCGGGGGGCTGAAGCTTTCTTT CASSSRGAEAFF
TRBJ2-1 - TRBV20-1 large TGCAGCCTTTGGGGGGAGGACTCCTACAATGAGCAGTTCTTC CSLWGEDSYNEQFF
TRBJ2-1 TRBD2 TRBV5-1 few TGCGCCAGCAGCTTGGGGCGGTGGGCTAGCGGGAGCTCGGATGAGCAGTTCTTC CASSLGRWASGSSDEQFF
TRBJ2-1 - TRBV20-1 medium-sized TGCAGTGCTAAGTCCGGGGTAGAACAGTTCTTC CSAKSGVEQFF
TRBJ1-2 TRBD1 TRBV20-1 - TGCAGTGCTACGTGGGACAGCCCCAAAACCTTC CSATWDSPKTF
TRBJ2-3 TRBD2 TRBV7-2 - TGTGCCAGCAGCCCCGGGACTAGCTTTCCCGGCACAGATACGCAGTATTTT CASSPGTSFPGTDTQYF
TRBJ1-1 - TRBV6-5 few TGTGCCAGCAGTTTGGGGTTTTCCCCTATGAACACTGAAGCTTTCTTT CASSLGFSPMNTEAFF
TRBJ2-7 - TRBV20-1 medium-sized TGCAGTGCTAGAGGTCGGGACGGAGATAAGCAGTACTTC CSARGRDGDKQYF
TRBJ1-1 - TRBV12-3/TRBV12-4 large TGTGCCTCATTCCGGGTTGGCACTGAAGCTTTCTTT CASFRVGTEAFF
TRBJ1-2 - TRBV30 large TGTGCCTGGAGCGGGTGGGCTGAGGGTGGCTACACCTTC CAWSGWAEGGYTF
TRBJ2-7 - TRBV7-2 medium-sized TGTGCCAGCAGCTTAGTGGCTCCCCAAAGAGGCGAGCAGTACTTC CASSLVAPQRGEQYF
TRBJ1-5 TRBD1 TRBV29-1 - TGCAGCGCCCTGACAGGGACCGGCCAGCCCCAGCATTTT CSALTGTGQPQHF
TRBJ2-3 - TRBV28 - TGTGCCAGCAGTTCTTACCCCCAGCCTGGTAGCACAGATACGCAGTATTTT CASSSYPQPGSTDTQYF
TRBJ2-1 - TRBV24-1 - TGTGCCACCAGTGACTCCGGGACGCCGGTCCGGGGGGAGCAGTTCTTC CATSDSGTPVRGEQFF
TRBJ2-3 - TRBV6-5 medium-sized TGTGCCAGCAGTCGGGCAGATACGCAGTATTTT CASSRADTQYF
TRBJ2-2 TRBD1 TRBV25-1 - TGTGCCAGCAGTGATTCCAGGTGGACAGGGGGCTCCGGGGAGCTGTTTTTT CASSDSRWTGGSGELFF
TRBJ2-5 - TRBV10-3 medium-sized TGTGCCATCAGTGAGTCGGCCAGGGAAGAGACCCAGTACTTC CAISESAREETQYF
TRBJ2-7 TRBD2 TRBV20-1 few TGCAGTGCTAGAGATATGAGGGAGGGCCGATACGAGCAGTACTTC CSARDMREGRYEQYF
TRBJ2-2 - TRBV11-2 - TGTGCCAGCAGCTTACTCTCGAGGGGCACCGGGGAGCTGTTTTTT CASSLLSRGTGELFF
TRBJ2-7 TRBD2 TRBV6-6 medium-sized TGTGCCACCAAACGGGGGGTTGAGCACGAGCAGTACTTC CATKRGVEHEQYF
TRBJ2-7 TRBD2 TRBV15 medium-sized TGTGCCACCAGCCGTAGCGGGAGGGCCGGGGAGCAGTACTTC CATSRSGRAGEQYF
TRBJ1-5 - TRBV20-1 few TGCAGTGCACAAGGGGATAGGAATCAGCCCCAGCATTTT CSAQGDRNQPQHF
TRBJ2-5 - TRBV20-1 medium-sized TGCAGTGCTAGAGTCGTGGGGGGCTGGGAGACCCAGTACTTC CSARVVGGWETQYF
TRBJ2-2 - TRBV7-3 few TGTGCCAGCAGCCCCCGAAGGACCGGGGAGCTGTTTTTT CASSPRRTGELFF
TRBJ2-7 TRBD2 TRBV10-3 medium-sized TGTGCCATCAGTGAAGGTAGCGGGGCCTTAGACGAGCAGTACTTC CAISEGSGALDEQYF
TRBJ2-7 - TRBV28 - TGTGCCAGCACGGCGCAGGAAACTCGAGACTACGAGCAGTACTTC CASTAQETRDYEQYF
TRBJ2-5 - TRBV7-7 - TGTGCTAGCAGCTCGAATGGCGAGACCCAGTACTTC CASSSNGETQYF
TRBJ2-3 - TRBV15 medium-sized TGTGCCACCAGCGGACAAGGCACGCAGTATTTT CATSGQGTQYF
TRBJ1-1 - TRBV9 - TGTGCCAGCAGCGCCTATGGGAACACTGAAGCTTTCTTT CASSAYGNTEAFF
TRBJ1-5 TRBD1 TRBV6-4 - TGTGCCAGCGGAACTAAGAGCAGGACAGGGCCGAGGTGGCCCCAGCATTTT CASGTKSRTGPRWPQHF
TRBJ2-1 - TRBV28 few TGTGCCAGCAGTTTATTAGTAGGCTCCAGCTACAATGAGCAGTTCTTC CASSLLVGSSYNEQFF
TRBJ2-7 - TRBV12-1 - TGTGCCAGCAGCTTTGAGGCCCCGCCGTGCGAGCAGTACTTC CASSFEAPPCEQYF
TRBJ1-2 TRBD1 TRBV29-1 medium-sized TGCAGCGTTGTATTGGGGACAGGGGTTAACTATGGCTACACCTTC CSVVLGTGVNYGYTF
TRBJ2-5 - TRBV29-1 medium-sized TGCAGCGTTGACCCCGGGGGACAAGAGACCCAGTACTTC CSVDPGGQETQYF
TRBJ1-2 TRBD1 TRBV4-2 few TGTGCCAGCAGCCAATCAGGGGGAACGCGGTATGGCTACACCTTC CASSQSGGTRYGYTF
TRBJ2-1 - TRBV29-1 - TGCAGCGCCTACCGTTACAATGAGCAGTTCTTC CSAYRYNEQFF
TRBJ2-7 TRBD1 TRBV6-5 few TGTGCCAGCAGTTACCGGGACAGGGAAAGCTACGAGCAGTACTTC CASSYRDRESYEQYF
TRBJ2-7 TRBD2 TRBV7-2 - TGTGCCAGCAGCAGAGAGGGTCTAGCGGTGAGCTCCTACGAGCAGTACTTC CASSREGLAVSSYEQYF
TRBJ2-7 TRBD2 TRBV13 - TGTGCCAGCAGCCTAGGACTAGCGCTCGACTACGAGCAGTACTTC CASSLGLALDYEQYF
TRBJ1-1 TRBD1 TRBV6-4 medium-sized TGTGCCAGCAGCACCGGGACAGGGTCGTCTGAAGCTTTCTTT CASSTGTGSSEAFF